This entry is about one T cell receptor beta chain. The record originates from a study of cytotoxic CD8 clonotypes in ibrutinib-treated CLL. Trimming removed 2 bases from V and 4 bases from J, with 16 bases in between. Germline V gives CDR1 MNHNS, CDR2 SASEGT. The CDR3 is 16 amino acids. Produced via immunoSEQ multiplex PCR; TCRdb's table is partial and in-frame only. The sample holds some 350,000 clones, under 70% seen once. This rearrangement joins TRBV6-1 to TRBJ2-3, with D maybe TRBD2 (6 bases). The TCR originated in a human donor with chronic lymphocytic leukemia. This material consisted of PBMCs, taken after 36 months of ibrutinib treatment. This CDR3 is CASSEWGTGRPDTQYF. The CDR3 DNA reads as TGTGCCAGCAGTGAATGGGGGACTGGTCGACCAGATACGCAGTATTTT.